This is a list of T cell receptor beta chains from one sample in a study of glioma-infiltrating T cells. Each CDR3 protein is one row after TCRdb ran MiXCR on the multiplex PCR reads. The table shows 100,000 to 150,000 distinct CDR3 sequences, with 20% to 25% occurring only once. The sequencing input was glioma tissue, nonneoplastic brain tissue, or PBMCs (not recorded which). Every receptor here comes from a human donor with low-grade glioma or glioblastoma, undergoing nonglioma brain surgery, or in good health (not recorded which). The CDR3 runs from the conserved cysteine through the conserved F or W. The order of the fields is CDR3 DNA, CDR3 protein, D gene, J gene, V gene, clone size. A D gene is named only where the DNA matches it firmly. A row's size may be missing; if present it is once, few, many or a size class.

CDR3 DNA: TGTGCCACCAGTGGCTCAGATCCACGGGGGGGCTACACCTTC; CDR3 protein: CATSGSDPRGGYTF; D gene: .; J gene: TRBJ1-2; V gene: TRBV24-1; clone size: .
CDR3 DNA: TGTGCCAGCAGCTTAAGCGGGGGGGCCAATACCGGGGAGCTGTCTTTT; CDR3 protein: CASSLSGGANTGELSF; D gene: TRBD2; J gene: TRBJ2-2; V gene: TRBV7-2; clone size: .
CDR3 DNA: TGTGCCAGCAGCTTAGCCTTTGGCACTGAAGCTTTCTTT; CDR3 protein: CASSLAFGTEAFF; D gene: .; J gene: TRBJ1-1; V gene: TRBV7-9; clone size: many
CDR3 DNA: TGCAGTGCTAGCCTCGTCAGGGGAAGCAATGAGCAGTTCTTC; CDR3 protein: CSASLVRGSNEQFF; D gene: .; J gene: TRBJ2-1; V gene: TRBV20-1; clone size: many
CDR3 DNA: TGCAGCGTCCTCCGGGACCACAATTCGAACACCGGGGAGCTGTTTTTT; CDR3 protein: CSVLRDHNSNTGELFF; D gene: .; J gene: TRBJ2-2; V gene: TRBV29-1; clone size: few
CDR3 DNA: TGTGCCAGCAGTTTTGGAGAGACTGGAAACACCATATATTTT; CDR3 protein: CASSFGETGNTIYF; D gene: .; J gene: TRBJ1-3; V gene: TRBV28; clone size: few
CDR3 DNA: TGTGCCAGCAGCAGGACAGGGGCGAATGGTCAGCCCCAGCATTTT; CDR3 protein: CASSRTGANGQPQHF; D gene: TRBD1; J gene: TRBJ1-5; V gene: TRBV6-1; clone size: many
CDR3 DNA: TGTGCCAGCAGCCCGACTGGACGGTACTACACCTTC; CDR3 protein: CASSPTGRYYTF; D gene: .; J gene: TRBJ1-2; V gene: TRBV14; clone size: .
CDR3 DNA: TGTGCCATCAGTCCCCACAACAGGGGGCGAAACACTGAAGCTTTCTTT; CDR3 protein: CAISPHNRGRNTEAFF; D gene: TRBD1; J gene: TRBJ1-1; V gene: TRBV10-3; clone size: few
CDR3 DNA: TGTGCCAGTAGAAACGACAGGGTTCAGCCCCAGCATTTT; CDR3 protein: CASRNDRVQPQHF; D gene: TRBD1; J gene: TRBJ1-5; V gene: TRBV19; clone size: .
CDR3 DNA: TGTGCCAGCAGGGCCTCAGGATCCTATGGCTACACCTTC; CDR3 protein: CASRASGSYGYTF; D gene: .; J gene: TRBJ1-2; V gene: TRBV2; clone size: few
CDR3 DNA: TGTGCCAGCAGTTCCCAGCAGGGAAGCACAGATACGCAGTATTTT; CDR3 protein: CASSSQQGSTDTQYF; D gene: .; J gene: TRBJ2-3; V gene: TRBV12-3/TRBV12-4; clone size: .
CDR3 DNA: TGTGCCAGCAGCTATCGAGAGCTACAGTATTTT; CDR3 protein: CASSYRELQYF; D gene: .; J gene: TRBJ1-3; V gene: TRBV7-9; clone size: many
CDR3 DNA: TGTGCCAGCTCCCCAGGTGTGCAGTTCTTC; CDR3 protein: CASSPGVQFF; D gene: .; J gene: TRBJ2-1; V gene: TRBV7-9; clone size: once
CDR3 DNA: TGTGCCATCAGTGGTGGTACTGAAGCTTTCTTT; CDR3 protein: CAISGGTEAFF; D gene: .; J gene: TRBJ1-1; V gene: TRBV10-3; clone size: many
CDR3 DNA: TGTGCCAGCGAGGGACAGCCGAACACCGGGGAGCTGTTTTTT; CDR3 protein: CASEGQPNTGELFF; D gene: TRBD1; J gene: TRBJ2-2; V gene: TRBV28; clone size: many
CDR3 DNA: TGTGCCAGCAGTTACTCGCCTCGGGTCGAGCGGGCTAACAATGAGCAGTTCTTC; CDR3 protein: CASSYSPRVERANNEQFF; D gene: .; J gene: TRBJ2-1; V gene: TRBV6-2/TRBV6-3; clone size: .
CDR3 DNA: TGTGCCAGCAGCCCTTGGACAGGGGAAGAGACCCAGTACTTC; CDR3 protein: CASSPWTGEETQYF; D gene: TRBD1; J gene: TRBJ2-5; V gene: TRBV14; clone size: many
CDR3 DNA: TGTGCCACCAGTGACGTAGTCCTTTACAATGAGCAGTTCTTC; CDR3 protein: CATSDVVLYNEQFF; D gene: .; J gene: TRBJ2-1; V gene: TRBV24-1; clone size: many
CDR3 DNA: TGTGCCAGTATACCCTCGCATAGCAATCAGCCCCAGCATTTT; CDR3 protein: CASIPSHSNQPQHF; D gene: .; J gene: TRBJ1-5; V gene: TRBV19; clone size: .
CDR3 DNA: TGTGCCAGCAGTTACGACTTTCAAGAGACCCAGTACTTC; CDR3 protein: CASSYDFQETQYF; D gene: .; J gene: TRBJ2-5; V gene: TRBV6-6; clone size: many
CDR3 DNA: TGTGCCAGCCGACAGGGGGGAGCCCGGGGCTATGGCTACACCTTC; CDR3 protein: CASRQGGARGYGYTF; D gene: TRBD1; J gene: TRBJ1-2; V gene: TRBV28; clone size: .
CDR3 DNA: TGTGCCAGCACCCGGACGTCTGGAAACACCATATATTTT; CDR3 protein: CASTRTSGNTIYF; D gene: .; J gene: TRBJ1-3; V gene: TRBV7-2; clone size: .
CDR3 DNA: TGTGCCAGCAGAATGGGCGGGGGGTTCACAGATACGCAGTATTTT; CDR3 protein: CASRMGGGFTDTQYF; D gene: TRBD2; J gene: TRBJ2-3; V gene: TRBV6-1; clone size: many
CDR3 DNA: TGTGCCAGCAGCCCGACGGGGTCGCAGGCAGATACGCAGTATTTT; CDR3 protein: CASSPTGSQADTQYF; D gene: .; J gene: TRBJ2-3; V gene: TRBV3-1; clone size: few
CDR3 DNA: TGTGCCAGCAGTTCATTCAAATATGAAGCTTTCTTT; CDR3 protein: CASSSFKYEAFF; D gene: .; J gene: TRBJ1-1; V gene: TRBV28; clone size: .
CDR3 DNA: TGCAGCGTTGGGGCTCAAGGAAACACCGGGGAGCTGTTTTTT; CDR3 protein: CSVGAQGNTGELFF; D gene: .; J gene: TRBJ2-2; V gene: TRBV29-1; clone size: many
CDR3 DNA: TGTGCCAGCAGCCCTTCATTAGGGCTGCAGTTCTTC; CDR3 protein: CASSPSLGLQFF; D gene: .; J gene: TRBJ2-1; V gene: TRBV7-6; clone size: .
CDR3 DNA: TGCAGTGCTGGGACATGTCAGAACTATGGCTACACCTTC; CDR3 protein: CSAGTCQNYGYTF; D gene: .; J gene: TRBJ1-2; V gene: TRBV20-1; clone size: .
CDR3 DNA: TGTGCCAGCAACGCAGGGACTGGGTTACCTGAAGCTTTCTTT; CDR3 protein: CASNAGTGLPEAFF; D gene: .; J gene: TRBJ1-1; V gene: TRBV2; clone size: .
CDR3 DNA: TGTGCCAGCAGACCTCCCTATGCGGGGGCGGCTGGCTACACCTTC; CDR3 protein: CASRPPYAGAAGYTF; D gene: .; J gene: TRBJ1-2; V gene: TRBV27; clone size: few
CDR3 DNA: TGTGCCAGCAACATGCGCCACCAGCCCCAGCATTTT; CDR3 protein: CASNMRHQPQHF; D gene: .; J gene: TRBJ1-5; V gene: TRBV19; clone size: .